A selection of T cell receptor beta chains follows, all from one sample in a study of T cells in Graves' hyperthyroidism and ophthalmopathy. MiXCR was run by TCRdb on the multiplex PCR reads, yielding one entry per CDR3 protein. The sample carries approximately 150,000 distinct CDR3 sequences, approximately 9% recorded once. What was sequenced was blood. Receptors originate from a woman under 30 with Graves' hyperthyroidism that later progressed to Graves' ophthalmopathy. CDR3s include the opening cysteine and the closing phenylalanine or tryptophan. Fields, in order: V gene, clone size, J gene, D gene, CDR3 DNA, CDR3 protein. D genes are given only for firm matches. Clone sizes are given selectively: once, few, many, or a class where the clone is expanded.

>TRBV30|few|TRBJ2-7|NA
TGTGCCTGGAGTGAGGACTACGAGCAGTACTTC
CAWSEDYEQYF
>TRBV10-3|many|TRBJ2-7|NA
TGTGCCATCAGTGAGTCGATCGGGACAAAGGGGGACGAGCAGTACTTC
CAISESIGTKGDEQYF
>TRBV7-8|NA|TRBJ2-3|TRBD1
TGTGCCAGCAGCTTGGGGACCGGGACAGGCCAGTATTTT
CASSLGTGTGQYF
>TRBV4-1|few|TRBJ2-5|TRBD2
TGCGCCAGCAGCGTACACCCGGGACTAGCGCGGGAGACCCAGTACTTC
CASSVHPGLARETQYF
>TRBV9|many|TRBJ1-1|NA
TGTGCCAGCAGCGTCGAGGGTTACATGAACACTGAAGCTTTCTTT
CASSVEGYMNTEAFF
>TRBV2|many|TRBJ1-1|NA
TGTGCCAGCAGCCCCAGGACAAGTAACACTGAAGCTTTCTTT
CASSPRTSNTEAFF
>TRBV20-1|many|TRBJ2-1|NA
TGCAGTGCCACCGGGACTCGCAGCTCCTACAATGAGCAGTTCTTC
CSATGTRSSYNEQFF
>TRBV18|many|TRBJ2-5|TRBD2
TGTGCCAGCTCACCACGAACTAGCGTTCAAGAGACCCAGTACTTC
CASSPRTSVQETQYF
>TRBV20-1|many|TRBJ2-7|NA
TGCAGTGCTAGAGGACGGAGGGGAAGGAGCTCCTACGAGCAGTACTTC
CSARGRRGRSSYEQYF
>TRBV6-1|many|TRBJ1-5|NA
TGTGCCAGCAGGGACATTCGGCCGGGACCGAACCGTTATAGCAATCAGCCCCAGCATTTT
CASRDIRPGPNRYSNQPQHF
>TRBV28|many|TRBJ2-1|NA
TGTGCCAGCAGTCCCCCTCTGGGTTACAATGAGCAGTTCTTC
CASSPPLGYNEQFF
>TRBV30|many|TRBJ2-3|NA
TGTGCCGGATCCCTACCTTCGGGTACGCAGTATTTT
CAGSLPSGTQYF
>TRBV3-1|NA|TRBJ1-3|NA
TGTGCCAGCAGCCAAGATCACAGACCTGGAAACACCATATATTTT
CASSQDHRPGNTIYF
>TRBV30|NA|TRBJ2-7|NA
TGTGCCTGGAGTGTAGGTCCGGGCGAGCAGTACTTC
CAWSVGPGEQYF
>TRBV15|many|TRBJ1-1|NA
TGTGCCACCAGCAGAGCAGGGTTTACTGAAGCTTTCTTT
CATSRAGFTEAFF
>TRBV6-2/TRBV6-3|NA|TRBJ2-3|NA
TGTGCCAGCAGTTACCCAGATACGCAGTATTTT
CASSYPDTQYF
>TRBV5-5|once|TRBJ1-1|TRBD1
TGTGCCAGCAGCAAGGGGGCGGGGAACACTGAAGCTTTCTTT
CASSKGAGNTEAFF
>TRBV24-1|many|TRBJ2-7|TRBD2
TGTGCCACCAGTGATTCAACGACTAGCGGGTATACCTACGAGCAGTACTTC
CATSDSTTSGYTYEQYF
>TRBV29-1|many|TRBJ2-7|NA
TGCAGCGTTGAAGAGGACTCCTACGAGCAGTACTTC
CSVEEDSYEQYF
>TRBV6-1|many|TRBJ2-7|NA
TGTGCCAGCAGTGAACCCATCGAGCAGTACTTC
CASSEPIEQYF
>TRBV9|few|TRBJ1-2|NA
TGTGCCAGCAGCGGAGACCTGGACCTAGCTAACTATGGCTACACCTTC
CASSGDLDLANYGYTF
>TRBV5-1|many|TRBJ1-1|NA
TGCGCCAGCAGCTTGGAATGGCAGGGGAACACTGAAGCTTTCTTT
CASSLEWQGNTEAFF
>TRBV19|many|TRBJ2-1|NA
TGTGCCAGTAGTCCCGGGCGGGAATGGGACAATGAGCAGTTCTTC
CASSPGREWDNEQFF
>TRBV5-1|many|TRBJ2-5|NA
TGCGCCAGCAGCAGCTCAGGGTCAGAGACCCAGTACTTC
CASSSSGSETQYF
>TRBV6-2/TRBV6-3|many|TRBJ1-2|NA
TGTGCCAGCAGTCCGACAAGAACTCGAGGCTACACCTTC
CASSPTRTRGYTF
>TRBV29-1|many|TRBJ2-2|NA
TGCAGCGTTGTTTTATACACCGGGGAGCTGTTTTTT
CSVVLYTGELFF
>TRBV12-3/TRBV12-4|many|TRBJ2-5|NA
TGTGCCAGCAGTTTTGGGCAGCTAGAAGAGACCCAGTACTTC
CASSFGQLEETQYF
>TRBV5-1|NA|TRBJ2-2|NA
TGCGCCAGCAGCTTAGGCATCTTGACCGGGGAGCTGTTTTTT
CASSLGILTGELFF
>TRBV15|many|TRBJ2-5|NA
TGTGCCACCAGCGTAGGGGGGCGGGAGACCCAGTACTTC
CATSVGGRETQYF
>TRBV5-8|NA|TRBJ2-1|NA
TGTGCCAGCAGCTTGGGACTAGTCCTCTACAATGAGCAGTTCTTC
CASSLGLVLYNEQFF
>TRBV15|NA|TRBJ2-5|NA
TGTGCCACCAGCAGGGGTCTTCGGGCCCAGTACTTC
CATSRGLRAQYF
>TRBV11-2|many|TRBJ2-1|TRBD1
TGTGCCAGCAGCGGATACAGGGGGCGCTTCAATGAGCAGTTCTTC
CASSGYRGRFNEQFF
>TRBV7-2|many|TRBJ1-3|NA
TGTGCCAGCACCCCCTCTGGAAACACCATATATTTT
CASTPSGNTIYF
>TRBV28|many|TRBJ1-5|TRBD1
TGTGCCAGCAGCAGGGACAGTGAGAGCAATCAGCCCCAGCATTTT
CASSRDSESNQPQHF
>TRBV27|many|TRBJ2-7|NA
TGTGCCAGCAGTTTAAAAGCTTCCTACGAGCAGTACTTC
CASSLKASYEQYF
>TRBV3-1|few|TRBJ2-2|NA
TGTGCCAGCAGCCAAGTGGCTGCTACCGGGGAGCTGTTTTTT
CASSQVAATGELFF
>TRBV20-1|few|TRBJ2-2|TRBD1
TGCAGTGCTAGAGATCTAACTACCGACAGGGGAGGTCTTTCGGACACCGGGGAGCTGTTTTTT
CSARDLTTDRGGLSDTGELFF
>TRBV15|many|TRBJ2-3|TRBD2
TGTGCCACCAGCAGAGCTTGGACTAGCGGGACCACAGATACGCAGTATTTT
CATSRAWTSGTTDTQYF
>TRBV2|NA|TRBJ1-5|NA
TGTGCCAGCAGTCGCGGGGAAGATCAGCCCCAGCATTTT
CASSRGEDQPQHF
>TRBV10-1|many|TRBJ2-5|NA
TGCGCCAGCAGTGGACAGTACCAAGAGACCCAGTACTTC
CASSGQYQETQYF
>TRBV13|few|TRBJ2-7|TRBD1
TGTGCCAGCAGACAGACAGGGGGCGCGTACGAGCAGTACTTC
CASRQTGGAYEQYF
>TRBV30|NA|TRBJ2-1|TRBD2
TGTGCCTGCAATACGTACACTAGCGGGAGTAAAGCTGAGCAGTTCTTC
CACNTYTSGSKAEQFF
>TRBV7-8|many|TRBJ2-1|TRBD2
TGTGCCAGCAGCTTCCTGACTAGCGGGAGGTCGAATGAGCAGTTCTTC
CASSFLTSGRSNEQFF
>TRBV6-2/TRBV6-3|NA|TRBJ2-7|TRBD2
TGTGCCAGCACAAATTGGGGGAGGGCGACCGAAACTAACCGATACGAGCAGTACTTC
CASTNWGRATETNRYEQYF
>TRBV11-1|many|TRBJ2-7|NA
TGTGCCAGCAGCCGCAGGGGGGTTGAATTGCAGTACTTC
CASSRRGVELQYF
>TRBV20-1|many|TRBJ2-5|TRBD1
TGCAGTGCTATAACCGGGACAGGCCAAGAGACCCAGTACTTC
CSAITGTGQETQYF
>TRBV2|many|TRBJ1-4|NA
TGTGCCAGCAGGCCGGGACACCTTAATGAAAAACTGTTTTTT
CASRPGHLNEKLFF
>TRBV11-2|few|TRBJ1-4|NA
TGTGCCGGCAGCTTTATTGATGAAAAACTGTTTTTT
CAGSFIDEKLFF
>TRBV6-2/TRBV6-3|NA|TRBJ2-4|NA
TGTGCCAGCGGGGGAATCTCCAAAAACATTCAGTACTTC
CASGGISKNIQYF
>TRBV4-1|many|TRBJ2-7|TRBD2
TGCGCCAGCAGCCAAGCTCGGACTAGCGGGAGCTACGAGCAGTACTTC
CASSQARTSGSYEQYF
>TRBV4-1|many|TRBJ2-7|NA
TGCGCCAGCAGCCCAAGGGTAACCTACGAGCAGTACTTC
CASSPRVTYEQYF